This paragraph reports one TCR beta chain. In the original analysis: Quantification of nucleated cells was approximated via reference gene primer amplification. Sequenced by immunoSEQ multiplex PCR; TCRdb stores in-frame clones only, minus some. V, J and clone size are those of that table, while D and trimming were read from the DNA. The repertoire holds 150,000 to 200,000 clones, around 86% seen once, with roughly 3.5% in the top ten. This record belongs to a study of blood T cell repertoires in COVID-19. The overall study: Whether acute or convalescent, the COVID-19 samples came from the United States, Italy and Spain. The analysed material was cDNA or gDNA that came from T cells, B-cell-depleted T cells, or PBMCs.

From germline, CDR1 is SGHAT and CDR2 FQNNGV. With 5 bases removed from V and 0 bases from J, the gap between germline ends came to 17 bases. This CDR3 is 17 amino acids long. The clonotype was recovered from a man aged 70 or older with acute or convalescent COVID-19. The V gene is TRBV11-2, the J gene TRBJ2-1; TRBD1 is a possible D gene (6 bases). The source material was peripheral blood. Here the CDR3 reads CASSNTGSPSSYNEQFF. The CDR3 nucleotides read TGTGCCAGCAGCAATACAGGGTCTCCAAGCTCCTACAATGAGCAGTTCTTC.